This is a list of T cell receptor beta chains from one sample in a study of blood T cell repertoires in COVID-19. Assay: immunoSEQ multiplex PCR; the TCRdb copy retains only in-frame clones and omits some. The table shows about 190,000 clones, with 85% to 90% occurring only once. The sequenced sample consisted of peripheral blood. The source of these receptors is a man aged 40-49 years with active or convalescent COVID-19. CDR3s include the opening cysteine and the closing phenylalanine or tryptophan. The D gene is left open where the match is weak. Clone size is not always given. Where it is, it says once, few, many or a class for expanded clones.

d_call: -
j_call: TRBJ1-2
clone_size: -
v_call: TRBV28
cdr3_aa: CASKENTRYGYTF

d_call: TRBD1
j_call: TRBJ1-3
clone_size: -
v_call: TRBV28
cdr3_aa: CASYTGGENTIYF

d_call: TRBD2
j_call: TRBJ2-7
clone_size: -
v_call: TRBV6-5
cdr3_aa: CASSYFGGTYEQYF

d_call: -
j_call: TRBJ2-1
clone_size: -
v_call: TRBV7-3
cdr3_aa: CASSLSRGNEQFF

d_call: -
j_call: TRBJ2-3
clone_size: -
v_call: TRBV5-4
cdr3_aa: CASSLQGLRTDTQYF

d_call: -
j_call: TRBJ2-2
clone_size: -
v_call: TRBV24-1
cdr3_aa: CATSGGGTGELFF

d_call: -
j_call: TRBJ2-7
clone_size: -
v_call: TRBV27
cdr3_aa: CASSLGGGYEQYF

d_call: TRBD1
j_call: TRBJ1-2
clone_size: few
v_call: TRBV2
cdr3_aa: CASSTPGGANYGYTF

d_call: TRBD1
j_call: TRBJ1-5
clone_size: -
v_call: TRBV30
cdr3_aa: CAWSVSGGQPQHF

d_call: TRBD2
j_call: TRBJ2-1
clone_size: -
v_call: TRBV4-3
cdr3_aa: CASSQGLAGDNEQFF

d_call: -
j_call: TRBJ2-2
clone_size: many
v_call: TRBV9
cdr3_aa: CASSVEGLGELFF

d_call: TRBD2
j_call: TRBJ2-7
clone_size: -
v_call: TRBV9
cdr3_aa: CASSPGLAESYEQYF

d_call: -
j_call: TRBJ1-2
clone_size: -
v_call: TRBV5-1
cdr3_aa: CASSLMADYGYTF

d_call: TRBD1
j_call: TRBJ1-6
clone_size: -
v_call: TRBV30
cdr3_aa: CAWSPGTVSNSPLHF

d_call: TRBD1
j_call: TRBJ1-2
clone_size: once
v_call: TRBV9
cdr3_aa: CASSGGQTGNYGYTF

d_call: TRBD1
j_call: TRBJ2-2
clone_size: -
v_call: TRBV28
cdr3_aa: CASSLWTGSTGELFF

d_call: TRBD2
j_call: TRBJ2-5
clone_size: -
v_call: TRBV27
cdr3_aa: CASSSLTGGKETQYF

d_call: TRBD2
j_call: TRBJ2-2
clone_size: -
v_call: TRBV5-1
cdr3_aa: CASSRTSYTGELFF

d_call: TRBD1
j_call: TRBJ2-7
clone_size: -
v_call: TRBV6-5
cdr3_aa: CASSGTGGVYEQYF

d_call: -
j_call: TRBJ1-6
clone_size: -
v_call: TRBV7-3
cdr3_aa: CASSEAGRNSPLHF

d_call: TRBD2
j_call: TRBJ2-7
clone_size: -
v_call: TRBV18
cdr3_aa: CASSPTAGGSYEQYF

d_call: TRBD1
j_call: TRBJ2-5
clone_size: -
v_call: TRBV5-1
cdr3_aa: CASSFTGDSETQYF

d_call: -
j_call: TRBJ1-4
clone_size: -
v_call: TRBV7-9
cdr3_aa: CASSSRESNNEKLFF

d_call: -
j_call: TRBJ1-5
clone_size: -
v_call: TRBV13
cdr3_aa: CASSLYRDQPQHF

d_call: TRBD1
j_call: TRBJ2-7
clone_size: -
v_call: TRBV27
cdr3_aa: CASSFQDRVNYEQYF

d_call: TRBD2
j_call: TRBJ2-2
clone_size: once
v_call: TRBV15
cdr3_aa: CAILTSGDTGELFF

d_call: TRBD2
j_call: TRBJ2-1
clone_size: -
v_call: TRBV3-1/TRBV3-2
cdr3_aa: CASSQGLQRGGMNEQFF

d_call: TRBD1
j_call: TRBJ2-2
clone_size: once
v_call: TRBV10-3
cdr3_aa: CAISDRGTGSTGELFF

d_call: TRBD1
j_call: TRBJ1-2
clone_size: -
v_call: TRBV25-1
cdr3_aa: CASSDEQGKGFYGYTF

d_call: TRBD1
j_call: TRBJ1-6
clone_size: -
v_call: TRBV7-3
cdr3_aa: CASSLTGDRASPLHF

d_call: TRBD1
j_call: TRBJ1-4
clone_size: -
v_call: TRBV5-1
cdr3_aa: CASSPGQVNEKLFF

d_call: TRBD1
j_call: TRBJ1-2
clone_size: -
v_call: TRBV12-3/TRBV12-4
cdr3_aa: CASSPRGLYGYTF

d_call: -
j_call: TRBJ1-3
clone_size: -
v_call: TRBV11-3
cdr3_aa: CASSFRNTIYF

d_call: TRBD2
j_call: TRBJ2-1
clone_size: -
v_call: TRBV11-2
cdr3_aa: CASSKWGGGSSYNEQFF

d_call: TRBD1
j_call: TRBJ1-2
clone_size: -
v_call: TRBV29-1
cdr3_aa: CSVPGQGSGYTF

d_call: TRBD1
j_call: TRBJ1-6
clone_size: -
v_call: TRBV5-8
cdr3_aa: CASSLSYDREYNSPLHF

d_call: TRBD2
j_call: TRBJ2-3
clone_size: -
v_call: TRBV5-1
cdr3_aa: CASSLAGGWADTQYF

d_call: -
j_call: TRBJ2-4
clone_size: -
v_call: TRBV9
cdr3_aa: CASSVSGVAKNIQYF

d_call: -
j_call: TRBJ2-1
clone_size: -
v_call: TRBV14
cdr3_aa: CASSQDQRTHSPFF

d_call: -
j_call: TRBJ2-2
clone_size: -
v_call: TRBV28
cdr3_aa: CASSSRGMARELFF

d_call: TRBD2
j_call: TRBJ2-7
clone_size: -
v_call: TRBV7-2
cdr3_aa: CASSASIGLAGEYEQYF

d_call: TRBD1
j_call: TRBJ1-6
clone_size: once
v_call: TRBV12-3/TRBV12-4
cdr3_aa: CASSNRGSSPLHF

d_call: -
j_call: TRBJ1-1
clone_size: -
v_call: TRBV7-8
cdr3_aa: CASSDYGNTEAFF

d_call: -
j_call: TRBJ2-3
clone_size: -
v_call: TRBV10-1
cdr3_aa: CASSESGRGNTQYF

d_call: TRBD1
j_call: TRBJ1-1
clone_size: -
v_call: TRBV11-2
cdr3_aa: CASTWDRVNTEAFF

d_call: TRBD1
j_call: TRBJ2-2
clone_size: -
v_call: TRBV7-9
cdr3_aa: CASSPPPGQGIGELFF

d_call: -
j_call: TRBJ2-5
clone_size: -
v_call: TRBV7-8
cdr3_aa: CASSLGTTQETQYF

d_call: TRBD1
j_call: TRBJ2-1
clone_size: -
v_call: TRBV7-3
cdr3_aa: CASSLTVRQGYNEQFF

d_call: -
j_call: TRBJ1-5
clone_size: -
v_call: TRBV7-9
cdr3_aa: CASSFGTKLQPQHF

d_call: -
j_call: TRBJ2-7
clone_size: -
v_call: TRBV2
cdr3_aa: CASRGETYEQYF

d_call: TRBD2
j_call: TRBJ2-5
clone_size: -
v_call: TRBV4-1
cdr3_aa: CASSQVGTSEETQYF

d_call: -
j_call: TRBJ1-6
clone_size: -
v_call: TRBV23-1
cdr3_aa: CASSQSQGYNSPLHF

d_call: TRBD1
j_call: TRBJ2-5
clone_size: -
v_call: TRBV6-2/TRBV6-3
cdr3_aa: CASSFRDRGQETQYF

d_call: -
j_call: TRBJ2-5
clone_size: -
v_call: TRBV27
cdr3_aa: CASSAQGYPGETQYF

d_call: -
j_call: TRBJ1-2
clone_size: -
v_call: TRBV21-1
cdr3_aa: CASSKLNRPNYGYTF

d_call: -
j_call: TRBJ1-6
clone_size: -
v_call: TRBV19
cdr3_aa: CASSIWEMNSPLHF

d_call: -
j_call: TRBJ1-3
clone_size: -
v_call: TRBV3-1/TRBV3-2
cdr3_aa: CASSQGGWSGNTIYF

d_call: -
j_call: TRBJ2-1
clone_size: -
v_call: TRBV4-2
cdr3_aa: CASSQRDRTSYNEQFF

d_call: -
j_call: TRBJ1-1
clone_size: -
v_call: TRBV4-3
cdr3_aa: CASSHPTGLAFF